The entry below gives a single TCR beta chain sequence along with its context. The antigen remains undetermined. Using immunoSEQ multiplex PCR, the repertoire was profiled, and TCRdb retains in-frame clones only, with some absent. The sample carries about 4,000 clones, roughly 82% recorded once. The data were obtained in a study of T cell repertoires in ileal Crohn's disease. Study-wide background: All patients had surgery for stricturing (around 60%) or penetrating (39%) disease. Regarding the study as a whole: Endoscopic recurrence occurred in every patient whose clonality exceeded 26.8%. Mucosal expansions were suggested to be mainly CD8 T cells. Clonal expansions were more frequent in active smokers than non-smokers at surgery.

From germline, CDR1 is MNHNS and CDR2 SASEGT. V gave up 6 bases and J gave up 4 bases, with 15 bases separating them. CDR3 length: 14 residues. The clonotype was recovered from an adult with Crohn's disease. The chain combines TRBV6-1 with TRBJ1-2; D unclear. Sequenced material: ileal tissue. In DNA, the CDR3 is TGTGCCAGCAGAGCGGACCAATACCCCTATGGCTACACCTTC. Protein: CASRADQYPYGYTF.